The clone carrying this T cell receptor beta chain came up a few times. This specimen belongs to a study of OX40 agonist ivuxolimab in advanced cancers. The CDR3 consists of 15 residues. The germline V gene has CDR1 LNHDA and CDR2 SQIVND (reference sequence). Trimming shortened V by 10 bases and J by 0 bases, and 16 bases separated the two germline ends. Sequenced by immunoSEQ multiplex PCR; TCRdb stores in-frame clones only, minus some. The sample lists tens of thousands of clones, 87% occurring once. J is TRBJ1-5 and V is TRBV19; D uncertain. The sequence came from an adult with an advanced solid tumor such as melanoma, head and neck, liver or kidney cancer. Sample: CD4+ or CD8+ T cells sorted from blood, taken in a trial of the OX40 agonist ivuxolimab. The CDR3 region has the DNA TGTGCCACCTCCCGGGGAGGCTATAGCAATCAGCCCCAGCATTTT. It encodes CATSRGGYSNQPQHF.